This T cell receptor (beta chain) was captured in a study of shared clonotypes between healthy human individuals. Overall study context: CD4 naive and memory got three plates each, CD8 naive two, CD8 memory one. Notes on the study in general: Sorted-subset samples were not fully sequenced, rarefaction indicated. Among non-shared clonotypes, generation probabilities were lower than among those shared by all four donors.

As defined, naive CD8 cells were CD45RO-negative and positively selected for CCR7, with terminally differentiated effector memory CD45RA+ cells excluded. The CDR3 loop spans 17 amino acids. Germline V gene lookup returns CDR1 SGHVS and CDR2 FNYEAQ. J gave up 2 bases and V 0 bases, and 8 bases lay outside the gene matches. Evenly divided among several immunoSEQ plates was the genomic DNA of each subset. Profiled with immunoSEQ multiplex PCR; TCRdb holds only in-frame clones, not every one. In the table there are roughly 550,000 clones, roughly 95% of which are singletons. As to this clone: Its antigen remains unidentified.

The chain links TRBV7-6 to TRBJ2-7, with 9 bases lining up with TRBD2. The clonotype originates from a woman aged 25-40 years in good health. Input material: naive CD8+ T cells sorted from blood. This CDR3 reads CASSLASGRQGAYEQYF. In DNA, the CDR3 is TGTGCCAGCAGCTTAGCGAGCGGGAGGCAGGGTGCCTACGAGCAGTACTTC.